These 25 T cell receptor beta chains originate from one sample sequenced in a study of CD8 T cells in Susac syndrome (dated by TCRdb to about 2019). The library was generated by the immunoSEQ multiplex PCR assay. RNA was extracted using the RNeasy kit, and about 0.45 to 1 ug of the RNA was reverse transcribed with random hexamers. TCRdb reran the public reads through fastp at Q25 and MiXCR, keeping productive beta chains. Rows are combined by CDR3 protein, so each entry shows the most common genes and DNA. The sample table contains some 76,000 distinct CDR3 sequences; only one count was recorded for 91% of them. Of the sample, less than 0.55% is held by the ten largest clones. The specimen sequenced was CD8+ T cells from PBMCs. The source of these receptors is a human donor with multiple sclerosis.

This sequence joins TRBV24-1 and TRBJ2-3; D uncertain. Germline-derived CDR1 and CDR2 are KGHDR and SFDVKD. The CDR3 runs 15 residues. Trimming shortened V by 1 base and J by 1 base, and 8 bases separated the two germline ends. The CDR3 region is CATSDLAAGTDTQYF. In DNA, the CDR3 is TGTGCCACCAGTGATTTAGCCGCAGGCACAGATACGCAGTATTTT.

The chain recombines TRBV3-1 with TRBJ2-1; TRBD2 matches at 7 bases. The germline gives CDR1 LGHDT, CDR2 YNNKEL (reference sequence). Losses at the gene ends were 0 bases for V and 2 bases for J; bases not matched to a gene: 4. The CDR3 covers 16 residues. The CDR3 loop is CASSQDLAEPYNEQFF. Here the CDR3 DNA reads TGTGCCAGCAGCCAAGACCTAGCGGAACCCTACAATGAGCAGTTCTTC.

The chain has TRBV2 and TRBJ2-7; D is unclear. The ends were cut back, 5 bases at V and 0 bases at J, with 14 bases in the middle. The CDR3 covers 15 residues. The V gene's germline CDR1 is SNHLY and CDR2 FYNNEI. The CDR3 sequence: CASSTPRQFSYEQYF. The CDR3 DNA sequence: TGTGCCAGCAGTACCCCGCGGCAGTTCTCCTACGAGCAGTACTTC.

The chain carries TRBV5-6 and TRBJ1-5, with D unresolved. CDR1 is SGHDT, CDR2 YYEEEE, per germline. The V and J ends lost 1 base and 7 bases respectively, with 18 bases between them. The CDR3 extends over 16 amino acids. The CDR3 is CASSLQEGGLGQPQHF. The CDR3 nucleotides read TGTGCCAGCAGCTTGCAGGAGGGAGGGTTGGGGCAGCCCCAGCATTTT.

V and J are TRBV9 and TRBJ2-7, with 8 bases identical to TRBD1. There are 14 residues in the CDR3. Germline trimming cut 1 base from V and 5 bases from J; bases unmatched to any gene: 5. Germline-derived CDR1 and CDR2 are SGDLS and YYNGEE. Written as DNA, the CDR3 is TGTGCCAGCAGCGTAACAGGGGGAATCAACGAGCAGTACTTC. It specifies CASSVTGGINEQYF.

This rearrangement joins TRBV12-5 to TRBJ2-5; a possible D gene is TRBD1 (6 bases). This CDR3 has 14 amino acids. Between the trimmed V and J ends, which lost 5 bases and 2 bases, there was a span of 12 bases. Germline CDR1 and CDR2: LGHNT and FRNRAP. CDR3 nucleotide sequence: TGTGCTAGTGGTCCGGGACACCTTCAAGAGACCCAGTACTTC. It yields the protein CASGPGHLQETQYF.

This chain connects TRBV30 to TRBJ2-1, with D unclear. The germline gives CDR1 GTSNPN, CDR2 SVGIG (reference sequence). The CDR3 length is 13 residues. Trimming removed 0 bases at V and 7 bases at J, with 10 bases between. The DNA of the CDR3 is TGTGCCTGGAGTGTGGGCAGTTTGAATGAGCAGTTCTTC. It encodes CAWSVGSLNEQFF.

The chain has TRBV27 and TRBJ2-2; the match to TRBD2 covers 9 bases. This CDR3 contains 18 residues. Germline V gene sequence: CDR1 MNHEY, CDR2 SMNVEV (reference sequence). V was pared by 6 bases and J by 6 bases, with 17 bases of the junction left unmatched. DNA of the CDR3: TGTGCCAGCAGCTCCGGGATAGCGGGAGTTACAGATGCCGGGGAGCTGTTTTTT. This codes for CASSSGIAGVTDAGELFF.

V gene TRBV28 combines with J gene TRBJ2-5; no reliable D call. V lost 2 bases to trimming and J lost 2 bases, with 9 bases between them. The CDR3 runs 14 residues. Germline loops: CDR1 MDHEN, CDR2 SYDVKM. CDR3 DNA: TGTGCCAGCAGTTTACTGGCAGAACAAGAGACCCAGTACTTC. It translates to CASSLLAEQETQYF.

The chain has TRBV20-1 and TRBJ2-3; 9 nucleotides match TRBD2. Germline-derived CDR1 and CDR2 are DFQATT and SNEGSKA (reference sequence). Germline trimming cut 1 base from V and 3 bases from J; bases unmatched to any gene: 5. The CDR3 sequence is 15 residues long. The CDR3 is CSARGGAGGTDTQYF. DNA of the CDR3: TGCAGTGCTAGAGGAGGAGCGGGGGGAACAGATACGCAGTATTTT.

This clonotype has only one observation. The chain combines TRBV19 with TRBJ1-1; perhaps TRBD1 as D (6 bases). The CDR3 runs 12 residues. The germline V gene has CDR1 LNHDA and CDR2 SQIVND (reference sequence). With 9 bases removed from V and 1 base from J, the gap between germline ends came to 9 bases. CDR3 sequence: CASEQGNTEAFF. The DNA of the CDR3 is TGTGCCAGCGAACAGGGGAACACTGAAGCTTTCTTT.

The V call is TRBV6-2 or TRBV6-3, the J call TRBJ2-4, with 7 bases that match TRBD2. The CDR3 extends over 13 amino acids. V lost 8 bases to trimming and J lost 8 bases; unmatched junction nucleotides: 9. The germline gives CDR1 MNHEY, CDR2 SVGEGT. CDR3 in DNA: TGTGCCAGCCTCCTTGCCAGCGGGGACATTCAGTACTTC. Its translation is CASLLASGDIQYF.

This chain uses TRBV27 with TRBJ2-2; D not certain. The V end lost 0 bases, the J end lost 6 bases, and 5 bases lay between the germline ends. The germline gives CDR1 MNHEY, CDR2 SMNVEV (reference sequence). This CDR3 spans 13 amino acids. The CDR3 protein is CASSLSAAGELFF. CDR3 DNA: TGTGCCAGCAGTTTATCGGCAGCCGGGGAGCTGTTTTTT.

This clonotype showed up just once. The chain carries TRBV4-2 and TRBJ2-1, with a weak D call TRBD2 (6 bases). V shed 0 bases and J shed 4 bases, with 13 bases lying between them. The CDR3 consists of 16 residues. From germline, CDR1 is LGHNA and CDR2 YNFKEQ. The CDR3 is CASSQDRGANYNEQFF. DNA for the CDR3: TGTGCCAGCAGCCAAGATCGCGGGGCCAATTACAATGAGCAGTTCTTC.

The chain uses TRBV29-1 and TRBJ2-5; 7 bases are a match to TRBD2. V was clipped by 7 bases and J by 4 bases; unmatched bases: 12. Germline loops: CDR1 SQVTM, CDR2 ANQGSEA. This CDR3 region has 14 residues. DNA of the CDR3: TGCAGCGAAATCCCCGCTAGGGAGGGAGAGACCCAGTACTTC. This gives the protein CSEIPAREGETQYF.

The genes are TRBV5-8 and TRBJ2-1, with TRBD1 identical over 7 bases. Germline V gives CDR1 SGHTS, CDR2 YDEGEE. Trimming at V came to 4 bases and at J to 1 base, leaving 5 bases not matched to a gene. The CDR3 is 15 amino acids. In nucleotides, the CDR3 is TGTGCCAGCAGCCCTACAGGGGTGTCCTACAATGAGCAGTTCTTC. This gives the protein CASSPTGVSYNEQFF.

The V call is TRBV9, the J call TRBJ2-1; D may match TRBD1 or TRBD2 (5 bases each). The CDR3 spans 15 residues. Germline V gives CDR1 SGDLS, CDR2 YYNGEE. Trimming took off 0 bases at V and 5 bases at J, with 12 bases between the two ends. The CDR3 coding sequence is TGTGCCAGCAGCGTAGGAGGGACGGGGAACAATGAGCAGTTCTTC. As protein: CASSVGGTGNNEQFF.

V usage is TRBV7-9 and J usage is TRBJ1-2; D call uncertain. Looked up from germline, CDR1 is SEHNR and CDR2 is FQNEAQ (reference sequence). Trimming removed 5 bases at V and 3 bases at J, with 4 bases between. This CDR3 region has 11 residues. Here the CDR3 reads CASSRDYGYTF. CDR3 coding DNA: TGTGCCAGCAGCCGGGACTATGGCTACACCTTC.

The genes are TRBV3-1 and TRBJ2-7; D unclear. Looked up from germline, CDR1 is LGHDT and CDR2 is YNNKEL (reference sequence). This CDR3 spans 16 amino acids. The V end lost 0 bases, the J end lost 0 bases, and 12 bases lay between the germline ends. The CDR3 loop is CASSQDRLYTSYEQYF. The CDR3, as DNA: TGTGCCAGCAGCCAAGATAGGCTGTACACCTCCTACGAGCAGTACTTC.

This rearrangement joins TRBV7-2 to TRBJ2-1; D unclear. This CDR3 has 12 amino acids. Germline-derived CDR1 and CDR2 are SGHTA and FQGNSA. Trimming removed 3 bases at V and 6 bases at J, with 6 bases between. CDR3 loop: CASSFWGNEQFF. In DNA, the CDR3 is TGTGCCAGCAGCTTTTGGGGCAATGAGCAGTTCTTC.

The J gene is TRBJ2-6, the V gene TRBV15; 8 bases are a match to TRBD1. V shed 9 bases, J shed 1 base, and the junction held 5 bases outside the gene matches. Germline V gene data show CDR1 as LNHNV and CDR2 as YYDKDF (reference sequence). CDR3 length equals 15 residues. CDR3 in amino acids: CATGQARSGANVLTF. CDR3 coding DNA: TGTGCCACGGGACAGGCACGGTCTGGGGCCAACGTCCTGACTTTC.

The J gene is TRBJ1-5, the V gene TRBV30; TRBD1 agrees at 7 bases. Germline loops: CDR1 GTSNPN, CDR2 SVGIG (reference sequence). The CDR3 extends over 15 amino acids. V lost 2 bases, J lost 0 bases, and 4 bases stayed unmatched. The CDR3 protein is CAWSPGQNSNQPQHF. Written as DNA, the CDR3 is TGTGCCTGGAGTCCGGGACAGAATAGCAATCAGCCCCAGCATTTT. Full variable domain (missing parts from reference TRBV30 and TRBJ1-5): SQTIHQWPATLVQPVGSPLSLECTVEGTSNPNLYWYRQAAGRGLQLLFYSVGIGQISSEVPQNLSASRPQDRQFILSSKKLLLSDSGFYLCAWSPGQNSNQPQHFGDGTRLSIL.

This sequence joins TRBV3-1 and TRBJ2-7; possible D gene TRBD1, 6 bases. The CDR3 extends over 10 amino acids. Per the germline V gene, CDR1 is LGHDT and CDR2 is YNNKEL (reference sequence). Trimming stripped 10 bases from V and 6 bases from J, with 10 bases between. Here the CDR3 reads CAMQGSEQYF. CDR3 nucleotide sequence: TGTGCCATGCAGGGGAGCGAGCAGTACTTC.

This sequence joins TRBV2 and TRBJ2-7; 8 positions match TRBD2. With 2 bases clipped from V and 2 bases from J, the junction kept 2 bases outside the gene matches. Germline V lookup: CDR1 SNHLY, CDR2 FYNNEI. This CDR3 contains 14 residues. The CDR3 coding sequence is TGTGCCAGCAGTGAACCTAGCGGGCCCTACGAGCAGTACTTC. It yields the protein CASSEPSGPYEQYF.

The CDR3 region has the DNA TGTGCCAGTAGCCAAGGGCTGTGGGATGAAGCTTTCTTT. Translation gives CASSQGLWDEAFF. The gene calls are TRBV19 and TRBJ1-1; D is ambiguous. The CDR3 covers 13 residues. V was shortened by 6 bases and J by 7 bases, with 15 bases between the two germline ends. Per the germline V gene, CDR1 is LNHDA and CDR2 is SQIVND (reference sequence).